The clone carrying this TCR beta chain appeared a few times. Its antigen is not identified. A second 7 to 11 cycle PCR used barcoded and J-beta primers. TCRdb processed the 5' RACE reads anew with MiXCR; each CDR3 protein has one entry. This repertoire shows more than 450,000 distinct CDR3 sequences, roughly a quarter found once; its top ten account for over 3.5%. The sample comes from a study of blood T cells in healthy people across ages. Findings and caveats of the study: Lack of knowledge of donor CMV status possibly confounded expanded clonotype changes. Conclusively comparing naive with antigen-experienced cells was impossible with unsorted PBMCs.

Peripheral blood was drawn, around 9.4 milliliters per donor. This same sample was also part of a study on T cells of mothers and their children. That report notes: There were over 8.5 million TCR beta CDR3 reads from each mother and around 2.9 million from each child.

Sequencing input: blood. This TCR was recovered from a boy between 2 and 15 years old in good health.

The CDR3 DNA reads TGTGCCAGCAGCTTAGCTGAAGGGATGAGCTATGGCTACACCTTC. This sequence encodes CASSLAEGMSYGYTF. The chain uses TRBV7-9 and TRBJ1-2; no definite D call. The V gene lost 0 bases and the J gene lost 4 bases, with 12 bases spanning the gap. The CDR3 totals 15 residues. Per germline, CDR1 SEHNR and CDR2 FQNEAQ (reference sequence).